The source of this T cell receptor beta chain is a study of chemoradiotherapy in HPV16-positive cancers. Whole-study context: Functional T-cell assays on two HPV16-positive patients' cells defined candidate HPV-specific clones and common TCR motifs.

Whole-study findings and limits: Functional assays defining HPV-specific T cells used only a couple of HPV16-positive patients. Non-HPV-specific T cells did not expand in tumors during treatment, whereas candidate HPV-specific clones and E7-related motifs did.

Comments on this clone: Its matching antigen is unknown.

J gave up 0 bases and V 5 bases, and 0 bases lay outside the gene matches. The CDR3 length is 14 residues. Germline loops: CDR1 SGHTA, CDR2 FQGTGA. The protocol was immunoSEQ multiplex PCR, while the TCRdb copy is restricted to in-frame clones and leaves out a portion. The data show 45,000 to 60,000 clones, over 85% seen once. Sequencing was performed on blood, taken from a patient who underwent chemoradiotherapy. The V call is TRBV7-3, the J call TRBJ1-1; 10 bases fit TRBD1. This TCR derives from a human donor with HPV-associated anogenital cancer. The CDR3 here is CASSGQGVNTEAFF. CDR3 in DNA: TGTGCCAGCAGCGGACAGGGGGTGAACACTGAAGCTTTCTTT.